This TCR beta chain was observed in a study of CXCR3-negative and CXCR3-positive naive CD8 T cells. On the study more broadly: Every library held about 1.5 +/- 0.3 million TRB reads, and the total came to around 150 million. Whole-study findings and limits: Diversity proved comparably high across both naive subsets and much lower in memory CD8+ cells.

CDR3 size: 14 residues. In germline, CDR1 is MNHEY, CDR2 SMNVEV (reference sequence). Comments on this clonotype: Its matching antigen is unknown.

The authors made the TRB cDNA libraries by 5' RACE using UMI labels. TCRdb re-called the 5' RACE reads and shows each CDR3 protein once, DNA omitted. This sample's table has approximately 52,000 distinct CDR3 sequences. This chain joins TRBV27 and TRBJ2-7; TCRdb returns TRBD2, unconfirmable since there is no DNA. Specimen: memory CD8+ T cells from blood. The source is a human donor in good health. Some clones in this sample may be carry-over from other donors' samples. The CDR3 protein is CASGLTSATYEQYF.